The 23 T cell receptor beta chains reported below all come from one sample, sequenced in a study of vaccination effects on CD4 cells after COVID-19. Their antigens are not known. Produced via immunoSEQ multiplex PCR; TCRdb's table is partial and in-frame only. This sample yields under 25,000 clones, of which 80% to 90% are seen a single time; roughly 5% belongs to the top ten. ViraFEST used viral peptide pools to expand antigen-specific CD4+ T cells before sequencing. Cultured cells yielded isolated CD4+ T cells after approximately nine days. Every participant took two doses of the BNT162b2 or mRNA-1273 vaccine. The sample consisted of CD4+ T cells from PBMCs cultured with SARS-CoV-2 spike peptides, taken after COVID-19 vaccination. The receptors come from a human donor who received a COVID-19 vaccine. Some clones in this sample may be carry-over from other donors' samples.

This chain joins TRBV6-5 and TRBJ1-1; D remains unclear. CDR3 length: 15 residues. The germline CDR1 and CDR2 sequences are MNHEY and SVGAGI. Trimming cost V 9 bases and J 1 base, with 18 bases left between them. The CDR3 DNA follows: TGTGCCAGTAACGCTTGGACGAGCGCGAACACTGAAGCTTTCTTT. Protein: CASNAWTSANTEAFF.

V is TRBV6-6 and J is TRBJ2-5; 10 bases map to TRBD2. V lost 2 bases, J lost 1 base, and 4 bases stayed unmatched. This CDR3 has 16 amino acids. Germline V gene lookup returns CDR1 MNHNY and CDR2 SVGAGI (reference sequence). The CDR3 spells CASSYGVAGGQETQYF. CDR3 bases: TGTGCCAGCAGTTACGGTGTAGCGGGGGGCCAAGAGACCCAGTACTTC.

This clone was observed a handful of times. This chain connects TRBV5-1 to TRBJ2-2; 7 bases are shared with TRBD1. V lost 0 bases and J lost 5; bases outside the gene matches: 4. This CDR3 has 15 amino acids. Germline V CDR1 and CDR2: SGHRS, YFSETQ. CDR3 DNA: TGCGCCAGCAGCTTGGGGACAGGAGTGACCGGGGAGCTGTTTTTT. Amino acid sequence: CASSLGTGVTGELFF.

This clone was observed a few times. The chain recombines TRBV3-1 (or the pseudogene TRBV3-2) with TRBJ1-1; tentative D call: TRBD1 (6 bases). The germline gives CDR1 LGHDT, CDR2 YNNKEL (reference sequence). The CDR3 covers 14 residues. Trimming stripped 3 bases from V and 1 base from J, with 9 bases between. The CDR3 DNA reads as TGTGCCAGCAGCCAGTGGGACAAGAACACTGAAGCTTTCTTT. Encoded protein: CASSQWDKNTEAFF.

J is TRBJ1-3 and V is TRBV7-8; D is perhaps TRBD1 (6 bases). Germline V gene lookup returns CDR1 SGHVS and CDR2 FQNEAQ. The CDR3 loop spans 16 amino acids. With 5 bases removed from V and 0 bases from J, the gap between germline ends came to 14 bases. Written as DNA, the CDR3 is TGTGCCAGCAGCCGAAACAGGGCACCCTCTGGAAACACCATATATTTT. It yields the protein CASSRNRAPSGNTIYF.

The chain is built from TRBV3-1 (or the pseudogene TRBV3-2) and TRBJ2-5; D is possibly TRBD1 or TRBD2 (5 bases each). Germline lookup yields CDR1 LGHDT and CDR2 YNNKEL (reference sequence). Trimming left V 5 bases short and J 2 bases short, with 15 bases between. The CDR3 consists of 15 residues. CDR3 in amino acids: CASSTRGTGQETQYF. The CDR3, as DNA: TGTGCCAGCAGCACGAGGGGCACAGGACAAGAGACCCAGTACTTC.

The chain combines TRBV5-1 with TRBJ2-3; D may be TRBD1 (5 bases). The V and J ends lost 1 base and 4 bases respectively, with 7 bases between them. The CDR3 contains 13 residues. Germline lookup yields CDR1 SGHRS and CDR2 YFSETQ. The CDR3 sequence is CASSLTGADTQYF. The CDR3 nucleotides are TGCGCCAGCAGCTTGACAGGTGCAGATACGCAGTATTTT.

The chain links TRBV18 to TRBJ1-4; D call uncertain. Germline CDR1 reads KGHSH; CDR2 reads LQKENI. Between the trimmed V and J ends, which lost 0 bases and 5 bases, there was a span of 7 bases. The CDR3 spans 14 residues. Here the CDR3 reads CASSPPSGNEKLFF. The CDR3 region has the DNA TGTGCCAGCTCACCACCCAGCGGAAATGAAAAACTGTTTTTT.

This chain links TRBV19 with TRBJ2-6; D is uncertain. The CDR3 is 14 amino acids. V dropped 5 bases and J dropped 4 bases, with 9 bases sitting between them. Per the germline V gene, CDR1 is LNHDA and CDR2 is SQIVND (reference sequence). The CDR3 nucleotides are TGTGCCAGTAGTTCATCCACCGGGGCCAACGTCCTGACTTTC. Protein product: CASSSSTGANVLTF.

The J gene is TRBJ1-4, the V gene TRBV18, with unresolved D. The CDR3 runs 14 residues. Germline V gene data show CDR1 as KGHSH and CDR2 as LQKENI. V lost 1 base and J lost 5, with 8 bases in between. This chain's CDR3 is CASSPQGINEKLFF. CDR3 coding DNA: TGTGCCAGCTCACCACAGGGCATCAATGAAAAACTGTTTTTT.

This clone qualifies as medium-sized. The CDR3 region has the DNA TGCGCCAGCTCCCAACAGGGGCTAATCTATGGCTACACCTTC. Protein: CASSQQGLIYGYTF. The gene calls are TRBV5-1 and TRBJ1-2; 7 bases align to TRBD1. Germline CDR1 is SGHRS and CDR2 is YFSETQ. The CDR3 is 14 residues long. V was clipped by 7 bases and J by 4 bases; unmatched bases: 10.

This clone was seen a single time. This sequence joins TRBV5-1 and TRBJ2-3; D is unclear. From germline, CDR1 is SGHRS and CDR2 YFSETQ. V was shortened by 4 bases and J by 2 bases, with 11 bases between the two germline ends. The CDR3 covers 14 residues. CDR3 loop: CASSRSRDTDTQYF. The CDR3 region has the DNA TGCGCCAGCAGCCGGAGCAGAGACACAGATACGCAGTATTTT.

The chain is built from TRBV5-6 and TRBJ2-3; 13 bases map to TRBD2. Germline V gives CDR1 SGHDT, CDR2 YYEEEE. There are 16 residues in the CDR3. The junction had 6 bases not matched to a gene; V was cut back by 4 bases and J by 4 bases. The CDR3 protein is CASSLRTSGGADTQYF. The DNA of the CDR3 is TGTGCCAGCAGCCTCAGGACTAGCGGGGGAGCAGATACGCAGTATTTT.

The J gene is TRBJ2-5, the V gene TRBV6-5, with D perhaps matching TRBD1 or TRBD2 (5 bases each). Germline V lookup: CDR1 MNHEY, CDR2 SVGAGI. This CDR3 is 15 amino acids long. V lost 5 bases and J 0 bases, leaving 13 bases between the germline ends. The CDR3 region is CASSRYEGNQETQYF. The CDR3 DNA is TGTGCCAGCAGTAGATACGAGGGGAACCAAGAGACCCAGTACTTC.

This clone turned up a few times. The rearrangement uses TRBV6-6 and TRBJ1-1, with 7 bases fitting TRBD1. The length of the CDR3 is 13 residues. J was trimmed by 6 bases and V by 6 bases; bases with no gene match: 7. Germline V lookup: CDR1 MNHNY, CDR2 SVGAGI (reference sequence). CDR3 loop: CASRRDSKSEAFF. CDR3 sequence (DNA): TGTGCCAGCAGGAGGGACAGTAAGTCTGAAGCTTTCTTT.

The rearrangement uses TRBV28 and TRBJ2-7; D remains ambiguous. The CDR3 spans 12 residues. Looked up from germline, CDR1 is MDHEN and CDR2 is SYDVKM. V was clipped by 10 bases and J by 3 bases, with 13 bases between them. In DNA form, the CDR3 reads TGTGCCACCCAGGCGGTAGGCTACGAGCAGTACGTC. Its translation: CATQAVGYEQYV.

This clone was found once. The chain has TRBV28 and TRBJ2-5; perhaps TRBD2 as D (6 bases). With 1 base removed from V and 5 bases from J, the gap between germline ends came to 8 bases. The germline V gene has CDR1 MDHEN and CDR2 SYDVKM. This CDR3 contains 13 residues. CDR3 region: CASSLSGRETQYF. CDR3 nucleotides: TGTGCCAGCAGTTTATCTGGGAGGGAGACCCAGTACTTC.

The V gene is TRBV12-3 or TRBV12-4, the J gene TRBJ2-3, with D unresolved. Trimming shortened V by 4 bases and J by 5 bases, and 4 bases separated the two germline ends. The length of the CDR3 is 11 residues. The CDR3 here is CASSSLDTQYF. The CDR3, as DNA: TGTGCCAGCAGTTCCTTAGATACGCAGTATTTT.

On this clone itself: The identical CDR3 is also encoded by other nucleotide sequences in the sample. The chain has TRBV5-1 and TRBJ2-3; 12 bases map to TRBD2. V was clipped by 5 bases and J by 3 bases; unmatched bases: 4. CDR3 length equals 15 residues. Looked up from germline, CDR1 is SGHRS and CDR2 is YFSETQ. The CDR3 sequence: CASSPSGGATDTQYF. The DNA of the CDR3 is TGCGCCAGCAGTCCTAGCGGGGGGGCGACAGATACGCAGTATTTT.

The rearrangement joins TRBV7-2 to TRBJ2-7, with D possibly being TRBD1 (6 bases). CDR1 and CDR2 from the germline V gene are SGHTA and FQGNSA. This CDR3 contains 13 residues. Trimming took 5 bases from V and 9 from J, leaving 17 bases between them. CDR3 sequence (DNA): TGTGCCAGCAGCCCACAGGGAAGTGTGGTGCAGTACGTC. Translation: CASSPQGSVVQYV.

This clone was counted a few times. V gene TRBV5-1 combines with J gene TRBJ2-1, with TRBD2 identical over 10 bases. CDR1 and CDR2 from the germline V gene are SGHRS and YFSETQ. CDR3 length: 16 amino acids. With V trimmed by 2 bases and J by 4 bases, 6 bases remained unmatched. CDR3 residues: CASSFQTSGEYNEQFF. The CDR3 region has the DNA TGCGCCAGCAGCTTCCAAACTAGCGGGGAGTACAATGAGCAGTTCTTC. Full variable domain (missing parts from reference TRBV5-1 and TRBJ2-1): KAGVTQTPRYLIKTRGQQVTLSCSPISGHRSVSWYQQTPGQGLQFLFEYFSETQRNKGNFPGRFSGRQFSNSRSEMNVSTLELGDSALYLCASSFQTSGEYNEQFFGPGTRLTVL.

This clone was seen only once. V usage is TRBV25-1 and J usage is TRBJ1-2, with 7 positions matching TRBD1. Germline V lookup: CDR1 MGHDK, CDR2 SYGVNS. This CDR3 is built from 13 residues. Trimming took 1 base from V and 10 from J; bases not matched to a gene: 6. The CDR3 region has the DNA TGTGCCAGCAGTGAATCGACAGGGAGGTACTACACCTTC. Its protein is CASSESTGRYYTF.

V is TRBV6-6 and J is TRBJ1-5, with 7 bases identical to TRBD1. The CDR3 spans 15 residues. From germline, CDR1 is MNHNY and CDR2 SVGAGI (reference sequence). V lost 4 bases, J lost 2 bases, and 5 bases stayed unmatched. Here the CDR3 DNA reads TGTGCCAGCAGTTCGGACAGGCAAGGCAATCAGCCCCAGCATTTT. The encoded protein is CASSSDRQGNQPQHF.